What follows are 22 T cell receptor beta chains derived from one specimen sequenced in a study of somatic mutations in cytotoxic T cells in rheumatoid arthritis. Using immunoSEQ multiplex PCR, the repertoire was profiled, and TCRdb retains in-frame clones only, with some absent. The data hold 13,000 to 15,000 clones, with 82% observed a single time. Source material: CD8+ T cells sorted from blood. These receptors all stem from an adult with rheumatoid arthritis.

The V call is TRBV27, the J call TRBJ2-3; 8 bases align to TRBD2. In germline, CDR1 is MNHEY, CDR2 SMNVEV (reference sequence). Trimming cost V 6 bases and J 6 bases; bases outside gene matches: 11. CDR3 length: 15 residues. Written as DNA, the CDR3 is TGTGCCAGCAGGAGGTCAAGCGGGAGTAGCGATACGCAGTATTTT. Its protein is CASRRSSGSSDTQYF.

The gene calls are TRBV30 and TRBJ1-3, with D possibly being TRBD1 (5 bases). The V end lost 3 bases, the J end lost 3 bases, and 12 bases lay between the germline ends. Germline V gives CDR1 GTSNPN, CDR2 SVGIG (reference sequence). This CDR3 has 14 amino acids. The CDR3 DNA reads TGTGCCTGGAGCGGTGATGGGGGTGGAAACACCATATATTTT. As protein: CAWSGDGGGNTIYF. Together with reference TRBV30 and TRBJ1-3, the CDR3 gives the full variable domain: SQTIHQWPATLVQPVGSPLSLECTVEGTSNPNLYWYRQAAGRGLQLLFYSVGIGQISSEVPQNLSASRPQDRQFILSSKKLLLSDSGFYLCAWSGDGGGNTIYFGEGSWLTVV.

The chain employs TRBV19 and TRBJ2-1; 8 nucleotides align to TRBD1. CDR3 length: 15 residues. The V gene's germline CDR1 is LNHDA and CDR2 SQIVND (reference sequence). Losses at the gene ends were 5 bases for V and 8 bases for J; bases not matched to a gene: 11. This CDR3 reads CASSFGTGSLDEQFF. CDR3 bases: TGTGCCAGTAGTTTCGGGACAGGATCCTTAGATGAGCAGTTCTTC.

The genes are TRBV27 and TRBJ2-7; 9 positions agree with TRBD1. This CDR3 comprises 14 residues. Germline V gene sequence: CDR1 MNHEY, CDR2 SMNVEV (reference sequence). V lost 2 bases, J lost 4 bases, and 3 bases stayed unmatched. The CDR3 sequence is CASSLLGQGYEQYF. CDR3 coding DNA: TGTGCCAGCAGTTTACTCGGACAGGGGTACGAGCAGTACTTC.

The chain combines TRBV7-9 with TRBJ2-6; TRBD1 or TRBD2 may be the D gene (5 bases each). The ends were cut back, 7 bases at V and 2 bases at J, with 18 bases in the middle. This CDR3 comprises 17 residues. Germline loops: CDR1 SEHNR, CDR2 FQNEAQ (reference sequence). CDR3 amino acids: CASTPEVVTAGANVLTF. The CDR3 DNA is TGTGCCAGCACCCCGGAGGTAGTGACAGCTGGGGCCAACGTCCTGACTTTC. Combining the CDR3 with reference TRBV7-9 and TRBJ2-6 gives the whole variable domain DTGVSQNPRHKITKRGQNVTFRCDPISEHNRLYWYRQTLGQGPEFLTYFQNEAQLEKSRLLSDRFSAERPKGSFSTLEIQRTEQGDSAMYLCASTPEVVTAGANVLTFGAGSRLTVL.

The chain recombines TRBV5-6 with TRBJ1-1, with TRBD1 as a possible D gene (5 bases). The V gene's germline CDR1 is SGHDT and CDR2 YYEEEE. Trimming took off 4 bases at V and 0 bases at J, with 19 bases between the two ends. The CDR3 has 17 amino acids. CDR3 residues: CASSPEGRVSMNTEAFF. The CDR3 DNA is TGTGCCAGCAGCCCCGAGGGCAGGGTCAGTATGAACACTGAAGCTTTCTTT. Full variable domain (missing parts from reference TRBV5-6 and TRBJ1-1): DAGVTQSPTHLIKTRGQQVTLRCSPKSGHDTVSWYQQALGQGPQFIFQYYEEEERQRGNFPDRFSGHQFPNYSSELNVNALLLGDSALYLCASSPEGRVSMNTEAFFGQGTRLTVV.

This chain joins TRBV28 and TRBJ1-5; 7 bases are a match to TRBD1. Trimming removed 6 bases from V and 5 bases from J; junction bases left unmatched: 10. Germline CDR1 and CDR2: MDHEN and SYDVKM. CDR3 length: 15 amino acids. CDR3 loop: CASRETGKGYQPQHF. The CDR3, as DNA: TGTGCCAGCAGGGAGACAGGGAAAGGTTATCAGCCCCAGCATTTT.

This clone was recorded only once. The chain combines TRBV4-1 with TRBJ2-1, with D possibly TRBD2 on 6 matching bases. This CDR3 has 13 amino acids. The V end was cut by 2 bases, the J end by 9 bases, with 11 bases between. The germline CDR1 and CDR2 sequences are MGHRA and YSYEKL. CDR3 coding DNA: TGCGCCAGCAGCCAACCCCTCGGGGGTGAGCAGTTCTTC. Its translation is CASSQPLGGEQFF.

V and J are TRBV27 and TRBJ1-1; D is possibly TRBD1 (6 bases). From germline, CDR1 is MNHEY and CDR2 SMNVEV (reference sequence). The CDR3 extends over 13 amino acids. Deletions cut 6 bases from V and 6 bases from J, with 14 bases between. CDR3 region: CASRTRGLAEAFF. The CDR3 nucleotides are TGTGCCAGCAGAACCAGGGGTTTGGCTGAAGCTTTCTTT.

This CDR3 is CASSWVRGKETQYF. The CDR3 nucleotides are TGTGCCAGCAGTTGGGTCAGGGGTAAGGAGACCCAGTACTTC. The chain is built from TRBV28 and TRBJ2-5; D may be TRBD1 (6 bases). Germline V gene sequence: CDR1 MDHEN, CDR2 SYDVKM. The CDR3 contains 14 residues. V lost 4 bases and J lost 5, with 14 bases in between.

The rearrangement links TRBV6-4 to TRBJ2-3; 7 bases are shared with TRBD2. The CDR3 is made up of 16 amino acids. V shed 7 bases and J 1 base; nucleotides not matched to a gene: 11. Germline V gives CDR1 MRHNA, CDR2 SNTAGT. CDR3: CASTVPRELGTDTQYF. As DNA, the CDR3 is TGTGCCAGCACCGTCCCGCGGGAGTTAGGCACAGATACGCAGTATTTT.

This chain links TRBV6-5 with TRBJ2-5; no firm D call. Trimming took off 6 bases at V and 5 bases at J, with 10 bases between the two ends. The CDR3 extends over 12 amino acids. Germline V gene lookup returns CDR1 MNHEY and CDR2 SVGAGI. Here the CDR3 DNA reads TGTGCCAGCAGCTCACGTGAGGAGACCCAGTACTTC. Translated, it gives CASSSREETQYF.

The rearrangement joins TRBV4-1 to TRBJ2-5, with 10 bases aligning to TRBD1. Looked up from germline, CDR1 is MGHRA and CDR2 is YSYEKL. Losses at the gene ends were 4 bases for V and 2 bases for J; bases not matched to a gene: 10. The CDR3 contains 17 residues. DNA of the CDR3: TGCGCCAGCAGCCCGTGGGGGACAGGGGACCCACAAGAGACCCAGTACTTC. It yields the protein CASSPWGTGDPQETQYF.

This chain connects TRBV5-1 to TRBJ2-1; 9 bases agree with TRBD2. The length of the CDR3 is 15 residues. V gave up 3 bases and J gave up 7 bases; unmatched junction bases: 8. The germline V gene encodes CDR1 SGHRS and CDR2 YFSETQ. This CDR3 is CASSSASGMWNEQFF. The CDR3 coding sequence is TGCGCCAGCAGCTCCGCTAGCGGGATGTGGAATGAGCAGTTCTTC. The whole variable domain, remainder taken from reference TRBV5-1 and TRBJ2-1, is KAGVTQTPRYLIKTRGQQVTLSCSPISGHRSVSWYQQTPGQGLQFLFEYFSETQRNKGNFPGRFSGRQFSNSRSEMNVSTLELGDSALYLCASSSASGMWNEQFFGPGTRLTVL.

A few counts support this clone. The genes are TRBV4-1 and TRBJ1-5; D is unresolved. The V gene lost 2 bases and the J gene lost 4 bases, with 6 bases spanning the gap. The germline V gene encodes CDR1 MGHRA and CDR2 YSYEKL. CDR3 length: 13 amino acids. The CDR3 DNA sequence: TGCGCCAGCAGCCAATTCGGGAATCAGCCCCAGCATTTT. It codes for CASSQFGNQPQHF.

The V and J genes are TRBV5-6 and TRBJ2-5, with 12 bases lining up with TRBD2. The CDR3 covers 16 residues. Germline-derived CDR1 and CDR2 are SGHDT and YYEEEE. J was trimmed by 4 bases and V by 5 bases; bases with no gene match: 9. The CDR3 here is CASSSLTTSGRETQYF. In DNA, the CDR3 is TGTGCCAGCAGTTCACTTACGACTAGCGGGAGAGAGACCCAGTACTTC.

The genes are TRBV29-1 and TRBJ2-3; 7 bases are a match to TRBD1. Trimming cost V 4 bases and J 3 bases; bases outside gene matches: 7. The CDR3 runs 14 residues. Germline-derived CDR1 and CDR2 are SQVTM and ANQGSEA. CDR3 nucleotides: TGCAGCGTTGCGGAGACAGGGCAAACAGATACGCAGTATTTT. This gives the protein CSVAETGQTDTQYF.

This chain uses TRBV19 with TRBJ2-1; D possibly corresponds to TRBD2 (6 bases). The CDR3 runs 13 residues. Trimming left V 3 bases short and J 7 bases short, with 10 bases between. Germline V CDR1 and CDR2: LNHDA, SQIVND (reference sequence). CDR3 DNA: TGTGCCAGTAGTATGGGACTGTTGAATGAGCAGTTCTTC. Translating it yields CASSMGLLNEQFF. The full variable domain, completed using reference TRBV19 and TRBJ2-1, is DGGITQSPKYLFRKEGQNVTLSCEQNLNHDAMYWYRQDPGQGLRLIYYSQIVNDFQKGDIAEGYSVSREKKESFPLTVTSAQKNPTAFYLCASSMGLLNEQFFGPGTRLTVL.

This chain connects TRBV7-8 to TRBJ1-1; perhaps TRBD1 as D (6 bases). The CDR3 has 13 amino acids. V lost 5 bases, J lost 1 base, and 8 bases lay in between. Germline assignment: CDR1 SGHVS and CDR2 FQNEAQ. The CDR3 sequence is CASSIQGNTEAFF. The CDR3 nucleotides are TGTGCCAGCAGCATACAGGGGAACACTGAAGCTTTCTTT.

The CDR3 sequence: CASSLSGESNQPQHF. DNA of the CDR3: TGTGCCAGCAGTTTATCGGGCGAGAGCAATCAGCCCCAGCATTTT. The chain has TRBV27 and TRBJ1-5; D is unresolved. CDR1 and CDR2 (germline): MNHEY, SMNVEV (reference sequence). V was pared by 0 bases and J by 1 base, with 7 bases between. The CDR3 consists of 15 residues.

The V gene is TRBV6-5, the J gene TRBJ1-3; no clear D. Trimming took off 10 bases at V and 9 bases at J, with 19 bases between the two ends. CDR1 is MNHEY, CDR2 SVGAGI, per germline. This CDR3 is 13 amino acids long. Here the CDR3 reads CATQPDGMGTIYF. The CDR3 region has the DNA TGTGCCACCCAGCCAGACGGAATGGGCACCATATATTTT.

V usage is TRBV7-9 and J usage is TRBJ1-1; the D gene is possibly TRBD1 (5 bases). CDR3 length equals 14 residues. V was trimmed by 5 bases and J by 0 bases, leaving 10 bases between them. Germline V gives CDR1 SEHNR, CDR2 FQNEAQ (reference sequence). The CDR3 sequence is CASSIDRLNTEAFF. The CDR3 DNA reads TGTGCCAGCAGCATCGACAGATTGAACACTGAAGCTTTCTTT.